This TCR beta chain was found in a study of PD-1 blockade in mismatch repair-deficient tumors. Study-level information: All were previously treated, progressing patients with about twelve mismatch repair-deficient cancer types. General study points: Tumor-resident clones, often undetectable pretreatment in blood, expanded then contracted after pembrolizumab.

Generated by immunoSEQ multiplex PCR, the TCRdb table keeps only in-frame clones and is missing some. The repertoire holds around 120,000 clones, with about nine tenths as singletons. Of note for this clone: Its cognate antigen is unknown.

Germline loops: CDR1 MNHEY, CDR2 SVGAGI. The V and J ends lost 2 bases and 4 bases respectively, with 15 bases between them. The CDR3 is 16 residues long. The sample here was peripheral blood, taken 72 weeks after starting pembrolizumab. This clonotype was sampled from an adult with mismatch repair-deficient cancer. The chain is built from TRBV6-5 and TRBJ2-1, with D maybe TRBD1 (6 bases). The CDR3 sequence: CASSYGAMGAYNEQFF. The CDR3 bases are TGTGCCAGCAGTTACGGGGCAATGGGGGCGTACAATGAGCAGTTCTTC.